The clone carrying this TCR beta chain was seen only a few times. Sequencing targeted expressed TCRB transcripts, as all isolated RNA had been reverse transcribed. The method was immunoSEQ multiplex PCR; TCRdb's version includes in-frame clones alone and lacks a portion of them. The table has around 330,000 clones, approximately 11% seen once; the top ten hold around 0.015%. This sample stems from a study of beta chain features in type 1 diabetes. This CDR3 region has 15 residues. Germline V gene sequence: CDR1 SGHTA, CDR2 FQGNSA. V was pared by 1 base and J by 2 bases, with 11 bases between. The TCR originated in a woman aged 30 to 39 in good health. The V gene is TRBV7-2, the J gene TRBJ2-5; the D gene is possibly TRBD2 (6 bases). The material sequenced was naive CD4+ T cells from blood. CDR3 nucleotides: TGTGCCAGCAGCTTAGATTCTAGCGTACAAGAGACCCAGTACTTC. This gives the protein CASSLDSSVQETQYF.